This T cell receptor beta chain was observed in a study of cytomegalovirus exposure and HLA in healthy donors. Regarding this clone: What it binds is unknown.

The PCR used 60 Vbeta and 13 Jbeta primers. How the authors handled the data: An analysis that came later counted 77 million or so unique TCR beta chains, around 10 million shared. The data were produced by immunoSEQ multiplex PCR, yet TCRdb's version contains in-frame clones alone and is incomplete. The DNA was the basis for D and trimming; V, J and clone size are from that table. The sample has approximately 110,000 clones, and its top ten clones hold about 3.8%. The CDR3 loop spans 14 amino acids. The V end lost 7 bases, the J end lost 3 bases, and 17 bases lay between the germline ends. CDR1 and CDR2 (germline): SGHNT, YYREEE (reference sequence). General study findings and limits: It was reported that TCR beta sequences correctly inferred the HLA-A and HLA-B alleles for most subjects. A later look showed TCR association rates differing by HLA locus, highest for DRB1 and lowest for HLA-C.

The sequence came from a man aged 30 to 45 in good health and CMV-seronegative. This chain joins TRBV5-4 and TRBJ2-7, with D unresolved. The sequencing input was PBMCs. CDR3 in amino acids: CASSKKLGNYEQYF. CDR3 nucleotide sequence: TGTGCCAGCTCGAAGAAGCTAGGTAACTACGAGCAGTACTTC. Looking up the rest from reference TRBV5-4 and TRBJ2-7 gives the full variable domain: ETGVTQSPTHLIKTRGQQVTLRCSSQSGHNTVSWYQQALGQGPQFIFQYYREEENGRGNFPPRFSGLQFPNYSSELNVNALELDDSALYLCASSKKLGNYEQYFGPGTRLTVT.